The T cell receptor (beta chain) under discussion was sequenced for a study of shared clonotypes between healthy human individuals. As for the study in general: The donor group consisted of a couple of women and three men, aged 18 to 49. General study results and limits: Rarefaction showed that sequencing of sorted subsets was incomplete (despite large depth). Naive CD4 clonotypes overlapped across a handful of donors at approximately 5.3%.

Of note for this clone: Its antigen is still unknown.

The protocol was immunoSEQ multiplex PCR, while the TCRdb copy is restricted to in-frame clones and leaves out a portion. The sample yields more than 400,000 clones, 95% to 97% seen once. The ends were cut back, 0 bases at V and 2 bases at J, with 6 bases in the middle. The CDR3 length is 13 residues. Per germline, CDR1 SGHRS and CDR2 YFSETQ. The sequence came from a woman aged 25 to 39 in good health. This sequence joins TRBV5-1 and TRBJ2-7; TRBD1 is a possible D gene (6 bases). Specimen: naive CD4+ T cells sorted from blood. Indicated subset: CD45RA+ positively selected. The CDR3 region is CASSLEGAYEQYF. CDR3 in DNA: TGCGCCAGCAGCTTGGAGGGGGCCTACGAGCAGTACTTC.